Included here is one TCR beta chain sequence, with context. The germline gives CDR1 SGHAT, CDR2 FQNNGV. The CDR3 consists of 16 residues. The V gene lost 1 base and the J gene lost 4 bases, with 14 bases spanning the gap. The data were obtained in a study of blood T cell repertoires in COVID-19. This table comes from immunoSEQ multiplex PCR, and its TCRdb copy is limited to in-frame clones, with some not included. The top ten clones hold 9% to 13% of a sample with some 140,000 clones, approximately 80% of them seen once. The receptor was isolated from an older woman with COVID-19, enrolled during active disease. This chain joins TRBV11-2 and TRBJ1-5, with D possibly being TRBD1 (6 bases). Sequenced: peripheral blood. The CDR3 DNA reads TGTGCCAGCAGCTTAGGGAAAGCGGACAGAAATCAGCCCCAGCATTTT. This encodes CASSLGKADRNQPQHF.